The clone carrying this T cell receptor beta chain is labeled as medium-sized. Trimming took 2 bases from V and 6 from J, leaving 13 bases between them. This CDR3 comprises 14 residues. TRBV12-4/TRBJ1-2 clonotypes were amplified with adaptor-ligated barcode primers. TCRdb reprocessed the multiplex PCR reads via MiXCR and lists one record per CDR3 protein. Of over 2,000 distinct CDR3 sequences in the sample, approximately 0.97% were seen once. Treg sorting used a CD4+CD25+CD127-/low gate. The material sequenced was tumor-infiltrating Tregs sorted from the breast tumor. The V gene is TRBV12-3 or TRBV12-4, the J gene TRBJ1-2; D is possibly TRBD1 (6 bases). The sequence was obtained from a female donor with breast cancer. The CDR3 DNA sequence: TGTGCCAGCAGTTTAAACAGGGTTATCCATGGCTACACCTTC. Its protein is CASSLNRVIHGYTF.